These 28 T cell receptor beta chains share one sample of origin, sequenced in a study of tumor-infiltrating lymphocytes in primary liver carcinoma. DNA and RNA were both co-extracted from approximately 20-30 mg of bulk tissue that had not been sorted. The investigators made TCR beta cDNA from roughly 0.55 ug total RNA, using a constant-region primer. It was through three nested multiplex PCR rounds of slightly modified ARM-PCR that TCR beta libraries arose. PCR rounds one and two used TRBV1-TRBV30 forward primers with a C-beta reverse primer for 9 to 10 cycles each. TCRdb independently ran MiXCR on the multiplex PCR reads; one entry per CDR3 protein. The sample holds about 100,000 distinct CDR3 sequences, around two thirds seen once. The sequencing sample was made of liver tumor tissue from sampling region 2. As for subset: tumor region T2, inferior pole. Receptors originate from an older woman with primary liver carcinoma and hepatitis B virus infection.

This clonotype was seen more than once but under ten times. Just one base apart from a much larger clone, this may be a read error. V is TRBV5-6 and J is TRBJ2-7, with 9 bases that match TRBD1. The CDR3 spans 15 residues. The germline CDR1 and CDR2 sequences are SGHDT and YYEEEE. The CDR3: CASSAHGTGYYERYF. CDR3 nucleotides: TGTGCCAGCAGCGCCCACGGGACAGGGTATTACGAGCGGTACTTC.

To note about this clonotype: One end of the junction is discordant with germline, which a read error may explain. The genes are TRBV29-1 and TRBJ2-2; D gene ambiguous. Germline lookup yields CDR1 SQVTM and CDR2 ANQGSEA. CDR3 length equals 14 residues. The CDR3 DNA is TGCGACGCCTCGACGTCCTTGAACATCGGGGAGCTGTTTTTT. As protein: CDASTSLNIGELFF.

Concerning this clonotype itself: A much larger clone sits a single nucleotide away, making a read error possible. This chain joins TRBV5-6 and TRBJ2-5; 8 bases map to TRBD1. The CDR3 has 16 residues. CDR1 is SGHDT and CDR2 is YYEEEE in the germline V gene. The CDR3 coding sequence is TGTGCCAGCAGCTTGGGGTGGACAGGGAATGGGGAGATCCAGTACTTC. Its translation is CASSLGWTGNGEIQYF.

The chain links TRBV11-2 to TRBJ1-6; D may be TRBD1 (6 bases). The CDR3 is 15 amino acids. The V gene's germline CDR1 is SGHAT and CDR2 FQNNGV. The CDR3 DNA reads as TGTACCAACAGCTTAGATCCAGGGGACAATTCACCCCTCCACTTT. It translates to CTNSLDPGDNSPLHF.

A note on this clonotype: This could be a read error, since a much larger clone is one nucleotide away. Given the absence of the conserved phenylalanine or tryptophan at the CDR3 end, a read error is likely. This chain links TRBV6-5 with TRBJ2-7; tentative D call: TRBD1 (5 bases). Trimming pared 6 bases from V and 0 bases from J, leaving 12 bases between. Per the germline V gene, CDR1 is MNHEY and CDR2 is SVGAGI. This CDR3 is built from 14 residues. The CDR3 loop reads CASSSKTVSYEQYS. In DNA, the CDR3 is TGTGCCAGCAGCTCTAAGACAGTCTCCTACGAGCAGTACTCC.

At least ten counts were recorded for this clonotype. The rearrangement uses TRBV6-5 and TRBJ1-4; TRBD1 agrees at 7 bases. Per germline, CDR1 MNHEY and CDR2 SVGAGI. V dropped 5 bases and J dropped 8; count of bases not matched to a gene: 11. CDR3 length: 15 amino acids. This CDR3 is CASSPGGGAWEKLFF. In DNA, the CDR3 is TGTGCCAGCAGTCCAGGAGGGGGCGCGTGGGAAAAACTGTTTTTT.

As for this clonotype: The conserved phenylalanine or tryptophan is not found at the CDR3 terminus, so this likely reflects a read error. The V gene is TRBV12-3 or TRBV12-4, the J gene TRBJ2-7, with 8 bases lining up with TRBD2. After removal of 8 bases from V and 9 bases from J, the junction contained 12 bases not matched to a gene. This CDR3 has 13 amino acids. The CDR3 bases are TGTGCCAGCGCTTTAACTAGCGGTACCGCGCAGTACTCC. This encodes CASALTSGTAQYS.

This clonotype was found a few times. The V and J genes are TRBV20-1 and TRBJ1-5; TRBD1 aligns across 7 bases. CDR1 is DFQATT and CDR2 is SNEGSKA in the germline V gene (reference sequence). J lost 6 bases, V lost 3 bases, and 5 bases had no gene match. The CDR3 length is 13 residues. CDR3 protein: CSASRGGGQPQHF. As DNA, the CDR3 is TGCAGTGCTAGCAGGGGGGGCGGTCAGCCCCAGCATTTT.

Regarding this clonotype: A much larger clonotype is one base distant, so this may be a read error. The chain recombines TRBV7-6 with TRBJ1-1; 8 bases match TRBD1. This CDR3 spans 14 amino acids. The germline V gene has CDR1 SGHVS and CDR2 FNYEAQ. CDR3 bases: TGTGCCAGCAGGTTAGCGCAGGGGGCCACTGAAGCTTTCTTT. This gives the protein CASRLAQGATEAFF.

This rearrangement joins TRBV18 to TRBJ1-5; no definite D call. The CDR3 totals 16 residues. Trimming shortened V by 3 bases and J by 0 bases, and 12 bases separated the two germline ends. Germline CDR1 reads KGHSH; CDR2 reads LQKENI. CDR3 nucleotide sequence: TGTGCCAGCTCACCTTACGTGAGTAATAGCAATCAGCCCCAGCATTTT. Protein product: CASSPYVSNSNQPQHF.

Worth noting for this clonotype: One junction end disagrees with the germline gene, perhaps due to a read error. The rearrangement uses TRBV6-1 and TRBJ2-3; D gene uncertain. Per germline, CDR1 MNHNS and CDR2 SASEGT. The CDR3 loop spans 14 amino acids. Written as DNA, the CDR3 is TGTGCCAACAGTCGTGAGTGGGCGACAGATACGCAGTATTTT. Amino acid sequence: CANSREWATDTQYF.

This clonotype counts as medium-sized. V and J are TRBV11-3 and TRBJ2-1, with D possibly matching TRBD2 (6 bases). The length of the CDR3 is 15 residues. Trimming cost V 0 bases and J 2 bases, with 8 bases left between them. CDR1 and CDR2 from the germline V gene are SGHNT and YENEEA. CDR3 bases: TGTGCCAGCAGCTTAGAGAGGGAGGCCTACAATGAGCAGTTCTTC. It is translated as CASSLEREAYNEQFF.

This clonotype was recorded a few times. The rearrangement joins TRBV7-3 to TRBJ1-1; D remains ambiguous. Germline V gene sequence: CDR1 SGHTA, CDR2 FQGTGA. The CDR3 runs to 13 residues. Trimming took 2 bases from V and 7 from J, leaving 11 bases between them. The DNA for the CDR3 is TGTGCCAGCAGCTTACTTGGGTGGATTGAAGCTTTCTTT. Its translation is CASSLLGWIEAFF.

This clonotype has at least ten counts. J is TRBJ1-1 and V is TRBV28; D call uncertain. Trimming took 4 bases from V and 11 from J, leaving 17 bases between them. CDR1 and CDR2 (germline): MDHEN, SYDVKM. The CDR3 covers 13 residues. The DNA for the CDR3 is TGTGCCAGCAGTTCAACCTCTACCCCAAGGGCTTTCTTT. It encodes CASSSTSTPRAFF.

Turning to this clonotype: The CDR3 carries no conserved terminal phenylalanine or tryptophan, so it likely arises from a read error. The gene calls are TRBV15 and TRBJ2-7, with D uncertain. V lost 0 bases to trimming and J lost 10 bases, with 16 bases between them. The CDR3 is made up of 14 amino acids. CDR1 and CDR2 (germline): LNHNV, YYDKDF (reference sequence). The CDR3 loop is CATSRDGNRELQYS. The CDR3 DNA reads TGTGCCACCAGCAGAGATGGTAACCGTGAATTACAGTACTCC.

In this sample, this clonotype turned up many times. The J gene is TRBJ2-1, the V gene TRBV5-6; TRBD2 matches 8 bases. Trimming at V came to 4 bases and at J to 0 bases, leaving 6 bases not matched to a gene. The germline V gene encodes CDR1 SGHDT and CDR2 YYEEEE. CDR3 length: 16 amino acids. The CDR3 bases are TGTGCCAGCAGCCCGCGAAGCGGGAGCTCCTACAATGAGCAGTTCTTC. Translation: CASSPRSGSSYNEQFF. Variable domain in full (rest from reference TRBV5-6 and TRBJ2-1): DAGVTQSPTHLIKTRGQQVTLRCSPKSGHDTVSWYQQALGQGPQFIFQYYEEEERQRGNFPDRFSGHQFPNYSSELNVNALLLGDSALYLCASSPRSGSSYNEQFFGPGTRLTVL.

The chain uses TRBV6-5 and TRBJ1-1; weak D call: TRBD1 (6 bases). Between the trimmed V and J ends, which lost 4 bases and 3 bases, there was a span of 9 bases. Per the germline V gene, CDR1 is MNHEY and CDR2 is SVGAGI. The CDR3 extends over 13 amino acids. The DNA of the CDR3 is TGTGCCAGCAGTTTGTCAGGGGACACTGAAGCTTTCTTT. Protein sequence: CASSLSGDTEAFF.

This rearrangement joins TRBV5-4 to TRBJ2-5; 13 nucleotides match TRBD2. This CDR3 contains 17 residues. V trimming: 5 bases; J trimming: 5 bases; junction bases outside the gene matches: 12. Germline V gene lookup returns CDR1 SGHNT and CDR2 YYREEE (reference sequence). CDR3 sequence reads: CASSSTRTSGSIETQYF. The CDR3 DNA sequence: TGTGCCAGCAGTTCGACAAGGACTAGCGGGAGCATCGAGACCCAGTACTTC. Looking up the rest from reference TRBV5-4 and TRBJ2-5 gives the full variable domain: ETGVTQSPTHLIKTRGQQVTLRCSSQSGHNTVSWYQQALGQGPQFIFQYYREEENGRGNFPPRFSGLQFPNYSSELNVNALELDDSALYLCASSSTRTSGSIETQYFGPGTRLLVL.

Regarding this clonotype: The CDR3 ends on some other residue instead of the conserved phenylalanine or tryptophan, so this is likely a read error. This sequence joins TRBV5-1 and TRBJ2-4; weak D call: TRBD2 (7 bases). Germline CDR1 is SGHRS and CDR2 is YFSETQ. The CDR3 totals 15 residues. The CDR3: CAGSPGGGAGDIQYL. The CDR3 DNA is TGCGCCGGCAGCCCCGGAGGGGGGGCGGGGGACATTCAGTACTTA.

This clonotype was seen at least ten times. This sequence joins TRBV7-9 and TRBJ2-7; weak D call: TRBD2 (6 bases). The V gene lost 5 bases and the J gene lost 6 bases, with 11 bases spanning the gap. This CDR3 spans 12 amino acids. Germline assignment: CDR1 SEHNR and CDR2 FQNEAQ (reference sequence). The CDR3: CASSPVAAEQYF. CDR3 bases: TGTGCCAGCAGCCCCGTAGCGGCCGAGCAGTACTTC. The full variable domain, its missing parts supplied by reference TRBV7-9 and TRBJ2-7, is DTGVSQNPRHKITKRGQNVTFRCDPISEHNRLYWYRQTLGQGPEFLTYFQNEAQLEKSRLLSDRFSAERPKGSFSTLEIQRTEQGDSAMYLCASSPVAAEQYFGPGTRLTVT.

The gene calls are TRBV28 and TRBJ2-2; 7 bases agree with TRBD1. The germline V gene has CDR1 MDHEN and CDR2 SYDVKM. The CDR3 is made up of 15 amino acids. Unmatched junction bases numbered 6, after V lost 4 bases and J lost 4 bases. CDR3 bases: TGTGCCAGCAGTTCCCTGACAGGGCCCACCGGGGAGCTGTTTTTT. This codes for CASSSLTGPTGELFF. Filled out from reference TRBV28 and TRBJ2-2, the complete variable domain reads DVKVTQSSRYLVKRTGEKVFLECVQDMDHENMFWYRQDPGLGLRLIYFSYDVKMKEKGDIPEGYSVSREKKERFSLILESASTNQTSMYLCASSSLTGPTGELFFGEGSRLTVL.

Remarks on this clonotype: This sequence may be a read error, since a much larger clone differs from it by one base. The J gene is TRBJ2-7, the V gene TRBV7-9; D unclear. CDR1 is SEHNR, CDR2 FQNEAQ, per germline (reference sequence). Between the trimmed V and J ends, which lost 5 bases and 3 bases, there was a span of 11 bases. The CDR3 has 13 amino acids. This CDR3 is CASSRIPFYEQYF. CDR3 sequence (DNA): TGTGCCAGCAGCCGGATTCCCTTCTACGAGCAGTACTTC.

This clonotype was counted many times. This rearrangement joins TRBV6-4 to TRBJ2-3, with 11 positions matching TRBD2. This CDR3 is built from 15 residues. The junction had 7 bases not matched to a gene; V was cut back by 8 bases and J by 3 bases. Germline CDR1 and CDR2: MRHNA and SNTAGT. The CDR3 loop is CASASLAGGTDTQYF. CDR3 in DNA: TGTGCCAGCGCTTCCCTAGCGGGAGGTACAGATACGCAGTATTTT.

The V call is TRBV28, the J call TRBJ1-2; D ambiguous. Trimming stripped 3 bases from V and 0 bases from J, with 8 bases between. Per germline, CDR1 MDHEN and CDR2 SYDVKM. This CDR3 has 14 amino acids. The CDR3 nucleotides read TGTGCCAGCAGTTTGGACGGAGCTAACTATGGCTACACCTTC. Amino acid sequence: CASSLDGANYGYTF.

About this clonotype: Lacking the conserved final phenylalanine or tryptophan, this CDR3 likely reflects a read error. This chain connects TRBV2 to TRBJ2-2; unclear D gene. This CDR3 region has 12 residues. Germline loops: CDR1 SNHLY, CDR2 FYNNEI. V shed 7 bases and J shed 5 bases, with 8 bases lying between them. The CDR3 loop reads CASIGRTGELFL. The CDR3 DNA reads as TGTGCCAGCATAGGACGAACCGGGGAGCTGTTTCTT.

As to this clonotype: Mismatch with germline at one junction end may stem from a read error. The CDR3 sequence: CVSSPGTSGSITGELFF. CDR3 bases: TGCGTCAGCAGCCCCGGAACTAGCGGGAGTATCACCGGGGAGCTGTTTTTT. The chain employs TRBV5-1 and TRBJ2-2; 11 positions agree with TRBD2. The CDR3 length is 17 residues. In germline, CDR1 is SGHRS, CDR2 YFSETQ.

In this sample, this clonotype turned up many times. The V gene is TRBV7-3, the J gene TRBJ1-5; D remains ambiguous. V was cut by 5 bases and J by 1 base, with 6 bases left in between. The CDR3 has 13 residues. Germline values: CDR1 SGHTA, CDR2 FQGTGA. CDR3 in DNA: TGTGCCAGCAGCCCGGACAGCAATCAGCCCCAGCATTTT. This codes for CASSPDSNQPQHF.

To note about this clonotype: This could be a read error, since a much larger clone is one nucleotide away. The rearrangement joins TRBV5-1 to TRBJ2-1; TRBD1 is a possible D gene (6 bases). The CDR3 has 13 residues. V dropped 4 bases and J dropped 5 bases, with 10 bases sitting between them. CDR1 is SGHRS and CDR2 is YFSETQ in the germline V gene. The CDR3 sequence: CASSGDIHNEQFF. Here the CDR3 DNA reads TGCGCCAGCAGCGGGGACATACACAATGAGCAGTTCTTC.